The present T cell receptor beta chain was sequenced within a study of blood T cell repertoires in COVID-19. CDR3 length equals 14 residues. CDR1 and CDR2 from the germline V gene are LNHDA and SQIVND (reference sequence). Deletions cut 6 bases from V and 4 bases from J, with 16 bases between. Participants were aged about 18 to 100 years from around 26 US areas. In the authors' workflow: The authors estimated nucleated cell counts from reference gene primer amplification. Repertoires were generated with immunoSEQ multiplex PCR, while TCRdb's copy carries only in-frame clones and drops some. The V and J calls and clone size are taken from that table; D and trimming were inferred from the DNA. The table records approximately 150,000 clones, under 90% of them present only once.

This chain links TRBV19 with TRBJ2-7; D is perhaps TRBD2 (5 bases). The clonotype was recovered from a man aged 60 to 75 who had recovered from COVID-19. Material for sequencing was PBMCs or T cells enriched from blood (not recorded which). The CDR3: CASRSTARVYEQYF. The CDR3 DNA is TGTGCCAGTAGGTCTACAGCGCGGGTATACGAGCAGTACTTC. The full variable domain, with the rest looked up from reference TRBV19 and TRBJ2-7, is DGGITQSPKYLFRKEGQNVTLSCEQNLNHDAMYWYRQDPGQGLRLIYYSQIVNDFQKGDIAEGYSVSREKKESFPLTVTSAQKNPTAFYLCASRSTARVYEQYFGPGTRLTVT.